This TCR beta chain was retrieved from a study of graft-versus-host responses after intestinal transplantation. Comment on this clone: Its specificity is unknown.

TCRdb keeps only in-frame clones here, not all; method: immunoSEQ multiplex PCR. This sample yields tens of thousands of clones, of which about 94% are seen a single time; over 0.4% belongs to the top ten. The clonotype originates from a human donor who received an intestinal transplant. This material consisted of unstimulated CD8+ T cells sorted from spleen or lymph node cells, taken before intestinal transplant.

The DNA of the CDR3 is TGTGCCAGCAGCTTTTCTGGGGCTCCCTATGGCTACACCTTC. Its translation is CASSFSGAPYGYTF. V is TRBV5-4 and J is TRBJ1-2, with D maybe TRBD1 (5 bases). This CDR3 has 14 residues. V lost 2 bases and J 4 bases, leaving 12 bases between the germline ends. The V gene's germline CDR1 is SGHNT and CDR2 YYREEE (reference sequence).